A selection of T cell receptor beta chains follows, all from one sample in a study of T cells after yellow fever vaccination. Each CDR3 protein is one row after TCRdb ran MiXCR on the 5' RACE reads. This table holds about 220,000 distinct CDR3 sequences, approximately 3% found once. The sequencing here drew on CD4+ T cells sorted from PBMCs, taken 10 days after the yellow fever booster vaccination. The receptor source for this set is a man younger than 35 who received the YFV17D yellow fever vaccine. Each CDR3 is given with its conserved first and last residue. The D gene is left open where the match is weak. Some rows mark clone size as missing; the rest say once, few, many or name a class of expanded clone.

>few|.|TRBJ2-3|TRBV5-1
TGCGCCAGCAGCTTGGGCAGGTGGGCCACAGATACGCAGTATTTT
CASSLGRWATDTQYF
>few|.|TRBJ2-1|TRBV2
TGTGCCAGCAGGAGGTCCTGGAACAATGAGCAGTTCTTC
CASRRSWNNEQFF
>many|.|TRBJ2-3|TRBV11-2
TGTGCCAGCAGCTTCTCCTCGGGGAGTAGCACAGATACGCAGTATTTT
CASSFSSGSSTDTQYF
>many|.|TRBJ1-6|TRBV7-9
TGTGCCAGCAGCTTATCCGGGGGTAATAATTCACCCCTCCACTTT
CASSLSGGNNSPLHF
>.|.|TRBJ1-5|TRBV2
TGTGCCAGCAGTGTTCCGTCGGACAGCGACGGGAATCAGCCCCAGCATTTT
CASSVPSDSDGNQPQHF
>many|TRBD2|TRBJ2-1|TRBV6-2/TRBV6-3
TGTGCCAGCAGTAGCGGGGGGCCGAGAGAGCAGTTCTTC
CASSSGGPREQFF
>few|.|TRBJ2-2|TRBV12-3/TRBV12-4
TGTGCCAGCAGTTTCGACTCTTTCACCGGGGAGCTGTTTTTT
CASSFDSFTGELFF
>many|.|TRBJ1-4|TRBV20-1
TGCAGTGCTACAGGGGCAACTAATGAAAAACTGTTTTTT
CSATGATNEKLFF
>many|.|TRBJ1-1|TRBV12-5
TGTGCTAGTGCCACCATGGGGAACACTGAAGCTTTCTTT
CASATMGNTEAFF
>many|TRBD2|TRBJ2-3|TRBV14
TGTGCCAGCCAAAGCGGGGGCACAGATACGCAGTATTTT
CASQSGGTDTQYF
>.|.|TRBJ2-3|TRBV6-5
TGTGCCAGCCATAATACAGATACGCAGTATTTT
CASHNTDTQYF
>.|TRBD1|TRBJ2-1|TRBV11-3
TGTGCCAGCAGCAGGGGGCGATGGGGTAATGAGCAGTTCTTC
CASSRGRWGNEQFF
>.|TRBD1|TRBJ2-2|TRBV7-6
TGTGCCAGCAGCTTTCGGCAGGGGGCGGCCGGGGAGCTGTTTTTT
CASSFRQGAAGELFF
>many|TRBD2|TRBJ2-1|TRBV11-2
TGTGCCAGCAGCCACAGCGGGGGCCCCGTCCGGGGAGGGTTCTTC
CASSHSGGPVRGGFF
>few|.|TRBJ2-3|TRBV5-4
TGTGCCAGCAGCCGGAATAGGGGGGGCCAGGGAGATACGCAGTATTTT
CASSRNRGGQGDTQYF